The clone carrying this T cell receptor (beta chain) came up many times. Its specificity is not known. These data come from a study of early T cells in non-severe SARS-CoV-2 infection. As for the study in general: It was bulk RNA from unsorted whole blood that was sequenced, and the chains were unpaired.

Study-level results: VDJdb-based matching was biased toward anti-spike CD8 responses and missed private and CD4 specificities.

Individually, cDNA molecules had unique molecular identifiers attached to them. TCRdb reprocessed the 5' RACE reads with MiXCR, giving one entry per CDR3 protein. This sample has tens of thousands of distinct CDR3 sequences, with 14% found just once. There are 14 residues in the CDR3. CDR1 LGHNA and CDR2 YNFKEQ come from the germline V gene. Trimming shortened V by 0 bases and J by 4 bases, and 9 bases separated the two germline ends. The specimen was whole blood. The clonotype originates from an adult who was a healthcare worker with PCR-confirmed SARS-CoV-2 infection or an uninfected control (not recorded which). This chain joins TRBV4-2 and TRBJ1-2; D call uncertain. The CDR3, as DNA: TGTGCCAGCAGCCAAGAGGGAGAGGGCTATGGCTACACCTTC. It is translated as CASSQEGEGYGYTF.